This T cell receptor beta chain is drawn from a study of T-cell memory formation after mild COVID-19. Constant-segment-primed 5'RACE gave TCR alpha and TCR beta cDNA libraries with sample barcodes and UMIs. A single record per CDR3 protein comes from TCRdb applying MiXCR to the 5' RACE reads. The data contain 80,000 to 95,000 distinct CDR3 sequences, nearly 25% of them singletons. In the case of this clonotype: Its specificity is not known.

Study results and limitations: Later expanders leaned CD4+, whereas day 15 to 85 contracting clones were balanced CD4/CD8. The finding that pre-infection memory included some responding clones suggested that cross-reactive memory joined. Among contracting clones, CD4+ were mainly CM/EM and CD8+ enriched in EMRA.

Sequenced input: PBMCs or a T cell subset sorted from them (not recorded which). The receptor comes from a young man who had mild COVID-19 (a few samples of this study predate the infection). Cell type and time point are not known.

The CDR3, as DNA: TGCAGTGCTCTTAGCGGGGGGGAAGGAGATACGCAGTATTTT. Translating gives CSALSGGEGDTQYF. The chain has TRBV20-1 and TRBJ2-3, with TRBD2 matching over 11 bases. V trimming: 5 bases; J trimming: 5 bases; junction bases outside the gene matches: 6. The CDR3 length is 14 residues. The germline V gene encodes CDR1 DFQATT and CDR2 SNEGSKA (reference sequence).